The 15 T cell receptor beta chains listed next were all sequenced from one sample in a study of blood T cell repertoires in COVID-19. Assay: immunoSEQ multiplex PCR; the TCRdb copy retains only in-frame clones and omits some. Of tens of thousands of clones listed, 80% to 90% are singletons. Sequencing used peripheral blood. Every receptor here comes from a man in his fifties or sixties with active COVID-19.

The chain links TRBV9 to TRBJ2-2; a possible D gene is TRBD2 (6 bases). V was shortened by 4 bases and J by 2 bases, with 15 bases between the two germline ends. The CDR3 has 16 residues. Germline CDR1 reads SGDLS; CDR2 reads YYNGEE. CDR3 coding DNA: TGTGCCAGCAGCCCCCGGGTAGCGGATAACACCGGGGAGCTGTTTTTT. Encoded protein: CASSPRVADNTGELFF. Using reference TRBV9 and TRBJ2-2 for the parts outside the CDR3, the full variable domain is DSGVTQTPKHLITATGQRVTLRCSPRSGDLSVYWYQQSLDQGLQFLIQYYNGEERAKGNILERFSAQQFPDLHSELNLSSLELGDSALYFCASSPRVADNTGELFFGEGSRLTVL.

The V gene is TRBV3-1 (or the pseudogene TRBV3-2), the J gene TRBJ1-1, with 7 bases matching TRBD1. The ends lost 2 bases at V and 2 bases at J; junction bases unmatched: 5. The CDR3 length is 15 residues. Germline V gene lookup returns CDR1 LGHDT and CDR2 YNNKEL (reference sequence). The CDR3 region has the DNA TGTGCCAGCAGCCAACAGGGACAGAAAAACACTGAAGCTTTCTTT. Translated: CASSQQGQKNTEAFF.

The rearrangement uses TRBV11-2 and TRBJ2-1, with D hard to call. With 0 bases removed from V and 9 bases from J, the gap between germline ends came to 15 bases. This CDR3 is 15 amino acids long. Germline V gene sequence: CDR1 SGHAT, CDR2 FQNNGV. CDR3 nucleotides: TGTGCCAGCAGCTTAGATCAAGTGACCTCGGGTGAGCAGTTCTTC. Its protein is CASSLDQVTSGEQFF.

This chain uses TRBV27 with TRBJ2-1, with D tentatively TRBD1 (6 bases). This CDR3 region has 14 residues. CDR1 is MNHEY and CDR2 is SMNVEV in the germline V gene (reference sequence). The V end lost 3 bases, the J end lost 7 bases, and 13 bases lay between the germline ends. The CDR3 DNA is TGTGCCAGCAGTTTTAGTACAGGGTCGAATGAGCAGTTCTTC. Amino acids: CASSFSTGSNEQFF.

V and J are TRBV4-2 and TRBJ2-7, with a weak D call TRBD1 (5 bases). CDR1 is LGHNA, CDR2 YNFKEQ, per germline. The CDR3 consists of 14 residues. V was pared by 1 base and J by 0 bases, with 7 bases between. CDR3: CASSQAQGSYEQYF. The CDR3 DNA follows: TGTGCCAGCAGCCAAGCTCAGGGCTCCTACGAGCAGTACTTC.

This clone occurred once. The V and J genes are TRBV27 and TRBJ2-7, with 11 positions matching TRBD1. The CDR3 loop spans 14 amino acids. V lost 5 bases, J lost 4 bases, and 4 bases stayed unmatched. Per the germline V gene, CDR1 is MNHEY and CDR2 is SMNVEV (reference sequence). This CDR3 is CASSIGQGAYEQYF. CDR3 in DNA: TGTGCCAGCAGTATCGGACAGGGGGCGTACGAGCAGTACTTC.

The genes are TRBV9 and TRBJ1-2; 8 bases are shared with TRBD1. The V gene's germline CDR1 is SGDLS and CDR2 YYNGEE. V gave up 4 bases and J gave up 3 bases; unmatched junction bases: 5. The CDR3 runs to 14 residues. The CDR3 bases are TGTGCCAGCAGCCGGGACAGGACCCACTATGGCTACACCTTC. It codes for CASSRDRTHYGYTF.

The gene calls are TRBV3-1 (or the pseudogene TRBV3-2) and TRBJ2-1; D is perhaps TRBD2 (6 bases). The CDR3 covers 17 residues. Germline CDR1 reads LGHDT; CDR2 reads YNNKEL (reference sequence). Deletions cut 0 bases from V and 7 bases from J, with 19 bases between. The CDR3 bases are TGTGCCAGCAGCCAAGAAGTGCCGGGGGTGGGGTGGAATGAGCAGTTCTTC. Amino acid sequence: CASSQEVPGVGWNEQFF.

The chain links TRBV30 to TRBJ1-2, with a possible D match to TRBD1 (5 bases). Trimming shortened V by 6 bases and J by 2 bases, and 13 bases separated the two germline ends. The germline V gene encodes CDR1 GTSNPN and CDR2 SVGIG (reference sequence). CDR3 length: 13 amino acids. CDR3 loop: CACRQGLNYGYTF. DNA for the CDR3: TGTGCCTGCCGGCAGGGTCTCAACTATGGCTACACCTTC.

The V gene is TRBV20-1, the J gene TRBJ2-7, with a weak D call TRBD2 (5 bases). CDR1 is DFQATT and CDR2 is SNEGSKA in the germline V gene (reference sequence). CDR3 length: 13 residues. Trimming removed 3 bases from V and 1 base from J, with 10 bases in between. The CDR3 protein is CSASQLASYEQYF. Here the CDR3 DNA reads TGCAGTGCTAGTCAGCTAGCTTCCTACGAGCAGTACTTC.

This chain uses TRBV4-1 with TRBJ2-1, with 9 positions matching TRBD1. This CDR3 is 15 amino acids long. Germline CDR1 is MGHRA and CDR2 is YSYEKL. With 4 bases clipped from V and 6 bases from J, the junction kept 7 bases outside the gene matches. CDR3 amino acids: CASSPRGQGSNEQFF. DNA of the CDR3: TGCGCCAGCAGCCCCCGTGGACAGGGGAGCAATGAGCAGTTCTTC.

The V gene is TRBV5-6, the J gene TRBJ2-5; 10 bases line up with TRBD2. The CDR3 sequence is 16 residues long. In germline, CDR1 is SGHDT, CDR2 YYEEEE. After removal of 4 bases from V and 5 bases from J, the junction contained 11 bases not matched to a gene. CDR3 in DNA: TGTGCCAGCAGCGTTACCAAAAGCGGGAGGGGGGAGACCCAGTACTTC. Its protein is CASSVTKSGRGETQYF. Full variable domain (missing parts from reference TRBV5-6 and TRBJ2-5): DAGVTQSPTHLIKTRGQQVTLRCSPKSGHDTVSWYQQALGQGPQFIFQYYEEEERQRGNFPDRFSGHQFPNYSSELNVNALLLGDSALYLCASSVTKSGRGETQYFGPGTRLLVL.

This chain connects TRBV6-5 to TRBJ1-1; TRBD1 agrees at 7 bases. Trimming cost V 0 bases and J 5 bases; bases outside gene matches: 0. The CDR3 consists of 13 residues. Looked up from germline, CDR1 is MNHEY and CDR2 is SVGAGI. The CDR3 DNA reads as TGTGCCAGCAGTTACTCGACAGGGACTGAAGCTTTCTTT. Translating gives CASSYSTGTEAFF.

The rearrangement links TRBV7-9 to TRBJ2-6, with D possibly being TRBD2 (5 bases). This CDR3 is 15 amino acids long. CDR1 SEHNR and CDR2 FQNEAQ come from the germline V gene (reference sequence). V dropped 5 bases and J dropped 0 bases, with 8 bases sitting between them. CDR3 in DNA: TGTGCCAGCAGCCACACTAGCTCTGGGGCCAACGTCCTGACTTTC. It is translated as CASSHTSSGANVLTF.

The chain recombines TRBV11-2 with TRBJ2-5; TRBD1 agrees at 10 bases. Germline CDR1 reads SGHAT; CDR2 reads FQNNGV. This CDR3 contains 14 residues. The V segment lost 5 bases and the J segment 5 bases; nucleotides outside the gene matches: 5. This CDR3 reads CASSPDRGRETQYF. CDR3 DNA: TGTGCCAGCAGCCCGGACAGGGGGAGGGAGACCCAGTACTTC.